This entry lists 4 T cell receptor beta chains sequenced from one sample in a study of blood T cell repertoires in COVID-19. The data were produced by immunoSEQ multiplex PCR, yet TCRdb's version contains in-frame clones alone and is incomplete. This table has fewer than 350,000 clones, around 86% appearing once. Sequencing was done on a sample of peripheral blood. The source of these receptors is a woman aged 55-69 years with active or convalescent COVID-19.

V gene TRBV6-1 combines with J gene TRBJ1-4, with D possibly matching TRBD1 (6 bases). Germline CDR1 reads MNHNS; CDR2 reads SASEGT. This CDR3 contains 15 residues. V lost 2 bases and J lost 3, with 10 bases in between. CDR3 coding DNA: TGTGCCAGCAGTGAATCAGGGGTCCCTAATGAAAAACTGTTTTTT. Translating gives CASSESGVPNEKLFF.

This chain joins TRBV14 and TRBJ2-7; a weak D match, TRBD1 (5 bases). Looked up from germline, CDR1 is SGHDN and CDR2 is FVKESK. The CDR3 is 14 amino acids. V lost 3 bases, J lost 0 bases, and 9 bases lay in between. CDR3 coding DNA: TGTGCCAGCAGCCAGACAGACATCTCCTACGAGCAGTACTTC. Amino acids: CASSQTDISYEQYF.

In this sample, this clone turned up a few times. V is TRBV11-3 and J is TRBJ2-3; 12 bases are a match to TRBD2. J lost 2 bases, V lost 4 bases, and 4 bases had no gene match. The CDR3 contains 16 residues. Germline CDR1 is SGHNT and CDR2 is YENEEA. The CDR3 nucleotides read TGTGCCAGCAGCTCCACTAGCGGGGGGTACACAGATACGCAGTATTTT. Protein: CASSSTSGGYTDTQYF. Drawing the rest from reference TRBV11-3 and TRBJ2-3, the complete variable domain is EAGVVQSPRYKIIEKKQPVAFWCNPISGHNTLYWYLQNLGQGPELLIRYENEEAVDDSQLPKDRFSAERLKGVDSTLKIQPAELGDSAVYLCASSSTSGGYTDTQYFGPGTRLTVL.

This clone has more than one count but fewer than ten. The chain couples TRBV9 to TRBJ2-7; 9 positions agree with TRBD2. V lost 4 bases, J lost 3 bases, and 5 bases stayed unmatched. Germline V gene data show CDR1 as SGDLS and CDR2 as YYNGEE. CDR3 length: 14 amino acids. CDR3 DNA: TGTGCCAGCAGCAGGTCTAGCGGGGTCTACGAGCAGTACTTC. It codes for CASSRSSGVYEQYF.